A selection of T cell receptor beta chains follows, all from one sample in a study of CD8+ T cells in alopecia areata. Using immunoSEQ multiplex PCR, the repertoire was profiled, and TCRdb retains in-frame clones only, with some absent. The repertoire consists of hundreds of thousands of clones, with around 64% occurring once and the leading ten covering around 0.84%. Material: CD4+ T cells sorted from blood, obtained between weeks 51 and 54, from a patient treated with tofacitinib. These receptors came from a human donor with alopecia areata. Each CDR3 is given with its conserved first and last residue. D genes are given only for firm matches. Not every row has a clone size; where given, it reads once, few, many or a size class.

v_gene: TRBV6-5; abundance: NA; d_gene: NA; j_gene: TRBJ2-7; CDR3nt: TGTGCCAGCAGTTACCCAGGGAAGCAGTACTTC; CDR3aa: CASSYPGKQYF
v_gene: TRBV4-1; abundance: once; d_gene: NA; j_gene: TRBJ2-7; CDR3nt: TGCGCCAGCAGCCAAGAGGTGGGGGAGCAGTACTTC; CDR3aa: CASSQEVGEQYF
v_gene: TRBV4-2; abundance: NA; d_gene: NA; j_gene: TRBJ2-7; CDR3nt: TGTGCCAGCAGCCAAGATGTCCGGGGCTACGAGCAGTACTTC; CDR3aa: CASSQDVRGYEQYF
v_gene: TRBV9; abundance: NA; d_gene: NA; j_gene: TRBJ1-1; CDR3nt: TGTGCCAGCAGCGTAGACGGAGGGATGAGAGCTTTCTTT; CDR3aa: CASSVDGGMRAFF
v_gene: TRBV27; abundance: NA; d_gene: TRBD1; j_gene: TRBJ1-2; CDR3nt: TGTGCCAGCAGCCCCCTAACCGGGACAGCCCTCTATGGCTACACCTTC; CDR3aa: CASSPLTGTALYGYTF
v_gene: TRBV5-6; abundance: NA; d_gene: NA; j_gene: TRBJ2-2; CDR3nt: TGTGCCAGCATCAACCGCGGGGGCCGAAACACCGGGGAGCTGTTTTTT; CDR3aa: CASINRGGRNTGELFF
v_gene: TRBV6-5; abundance: NA; d_gene: NA; j_gene: TRBJ1-1; CDR3nt: TGTGCCAGCAGTCCAACCCTCACTGAAGCTTTCTTT; CDR3aa: CASSPTLTEAFF
v_gene: TRBV30; abundance: NA; d_gene: NA; j_gene: TRBJ1-4; CDR3nt: TGTGCCTGGAGTATTGCAACTAATGAAAAACTGTTTTTT; CDR3aa: CAWSIATNEKLFF
v_gene: TRBV30; abundance: few; d_gene: TRBD1; j_gene: TRBJ2-2; CDR3nt: TGTGCCTGGAGTGTAATGACAGGGAGCCGGCCCCCGGGCACCGGGGAGCTGTTTTTT; CDR3aa: CAWSVMTGSRPPGTGELFF
v_gene: TRBV29-1; abundance: NA; d_gene: NA; j_gene: TRBJ2-1; CDR3nt: TGCAGCCTCCAGGACAGACTAACCTCCAATGAGCAGTTCTTC; CDR3aa: CSLQDRLTSNEQFF
v_gene: TRBV23-1; abundance: few; d_gene: NA; j_gene: TRBJ2-7; CDR3nt: TGCGCCAGCACCGAGCGGCAGCCGTACGAGCAGTACTTC; CDR3aa: CASTERQPYEQYF
v_gene: TRBV18; abundance: NA; d_gene: NA; j_gene: TRBJ2-7; CDR3nt: TGTGCCAGCTCACCGTTAGTTTCAGGGTCCTACGAGCAGTACTTC; CDR3aa: CASSPLVSGSYEQYF
v_gene: TRBV30; abundance: NA; d_gene: NA; j_gene: TRBJ2-7; CDR3nt: TGTGCCTGGAGTACTCTTTACGAGCAGTACTTC; CDR3aa: CAWSTLYEQYF
v_gene: TRBV6-5; abundance: many; d_gene: NA; j_gene: TRBJ2-5; CDR3nt: TGTGCCAGCAGTTACACCGGGGGTGTGAGCCAGTACTTC; CDR3aa: CASSYTGGVSQYF
v_gene: TRBV25-1; abundance: NA; d_gene: TRBD1; j_gene: TRBJ1-4; CDR3nt: TGTGCCAGCAGTGATCCGACAGGGACAGGCACTAATGAAAAACTGTTTTTT; CDR3aa: CASSDPTGTGTNEKLFF
v_gene: TRBV2; abundance: NA; d_gene: TRBD1; j_gene: TRBJ2-2; CDR3nt: TGTGCCAGCAGTGGACAGGGTTGGACCGGGGAGCTGTTTTTT; CDR3aa: CASSGQGWTGELFF
v_gene: TRBV27; abundance: NA; d_gene: NA; j_gene: TRBJ2-7; CDR3nt: TGTGCCAGCAGTGGGGACACGGTCTACTACGAGCAGTACTTC; CDR3aa: CASSGDTVYYEQYF
v_gene: TRBV11-1; abundance: NA; d_gene: NA; j_gene: TRBJ2-1; CDR3nt: TGTGCCAGCAGCTTGGGGCGGAGCTCCTACAATGAGCAGTTCTTC; CDR3aa: CASSLGRSSYNEQFF
v_gene: TRBV5-1; abundance: NA; d_gene: TRBD1; j_gene: TRBJ1-1; CDR3nt: TGCGCCAGCAGCCCAGACAGGGGAAACACTGAAGCTTTCTTT; CDR3aa: CASSPDRGNTEAFF
v_gene: TRBV5-1; abundance: once; d_gene: NA; j_gene: TRBJ2-5; CDR3nt: TGCGCCAGCGCCGTGGGGGCTCAAGAGACCCAGTACTTC; CDR3aa: CASAVGAQETQYF
v_gene: TRBV25-1; abundance: NA; d_gene: TRBD1; j_gene: TRBJ1-2; CDR3nt: TGTGCCAGCGGGGAGGACAGGGATGGCTACACCTTC; CDR3aa: CASGEDRDGYTF
v_gene: TRBV19; abundance: few; d_gene: TRBD1; j_gene: TRBJ2-7; CDR3nt: TGTGCCAGTAGTACGGACAGGGACCCCTACGAGCAGTACTTC; CDR3aa: CASSTDRDPYEQYF
v_gene: TRBV14; abundance: few; d_gene: NA; j_gene: TRBJ2-7; CDR3nt: TGTGCCAGCAGCCGACAGACGCCCTACGAGCAGTACTTC; CDR3aa: CASSRQTPYEQYF
v_gene: TRBV30; abundance: many; d_gene: NA; j_gene: TRBJ1-3; CDR3nt: TGTGCCTGGAGTAGACCGTCAGGAAACACCATATATTTT; CDR3aa: CAWSRPSGNTIYF
v_gene: TRBV4-1; abundance: once; d_gene: TRBD2; j_gene: TRBJ2-5; CDR3nt: TGCGCCAGCAGCCCTCCGGGACTAGCGGGGGCCCCCCCGTACTTC; CDR3aa: CASSPPGLAGAPPYF
v_gene: TRBV18; abundance: NA; d_gene: NA; j_gene: TRBJ1-1; CDR3nt: TGTGCCAGCTCACCGCTCCGACGGTTGAACACTGAAGCTTTCTTT; CDR3aa: CASSPLRRLNTEAFF
v_gene: TRBV10-3; abundance: few; d_gene: NA; j_gene: TRBJ2-3; CDR3nt: TGTGCCATCAGTGCGGGGACCCTTAGCACAGATACGCAGTATTTT; CDR3aa: CAISAGTLSTDTQYF
v_gene: TRBV30; abundance: NA; d_gene: NA; j_gene: TRBJ1-6; CDR3nt: TGTGCCTGGAGTCCCTCGCGTTCACCCTTCCACTTT; CDR3aa: CAWSPSRSPFHF
v_gene: TRBV4-1; abundance: NA; d_gene: NA; j_gene: TRBJ1-1; CDR3nt: TGCGCCAGCAAGTCCCCGAGGGCCCGGAACACTGAAGCTTTCTTT; CDR3aa: CASKSPRARNTEAFF
v_gene: TRBV30; abundance: few; d_gene: NA; j_gene: TRBJ2-1; CDR3nt: TGTGCCTGGAGTGGGGGGGTTCGAACTTACAATGAGCAGTTCTTC; CDR3aa: CAWSGGVRTYNEQFF
v_gene: TRBV5-1; abundance: NA; d_gene: NA; j_gene: TRBJ2-7; CDR3nt: TGCGCCAGCAGCTTGGTGAATAGCTACGAGCAGTACTTC; CDR3aa: CASSLVNSYEQYF
v_gene: TRBV30; abundance: few; d_gene: TRBD2; j_gene: TRBJ2-5; CDR3nt: TGTGGGGGGACTAGTTCGAGCGAGACCCAGTACTTC; CDR3aa: CGGTSSSETQYF
v_gene: TRBV30; abundance: NA; d_gene: NA; j_gene: TRBJ2-1; CDR3nt: TGTGCCTGGAGCCAACTAGGGGTTGAGCAGTTCTTC; CDR3aa: CAWSQLGVEQFF
v_gene: TRBV19; abundance: NA; d_gene: NA; j_gene: TRBJ1-3; CDR3nt: TGTGCCAGTACCACAAAGGGAACGAACACCATATATTTT; CDR3aa: CASTTKGTNTIYF
v_gene: TRBV5-1; abundance: few; d_gene: TRBD1; j_gene: TRBJ1-2; CDR3nt: TGCGCCAGCAGCCTAAGACAGGGGGCTGGCTCGGACGATGGCTACACCTTC; CDR3aa: CASSLRQGAGSDDGYTF
v_gene: TRBV29-1; abundance: NA; d_gene: NA; j_gene: TRBJ2-3; CDR3nt: TGCAGCGTTCAACACACAGATACGCAGTATTTT; CDR3aa: CSVQHTDTQYF
v_gene: TRBV23-1; abundance: few; d_gene: TRBD1; j_gene: TRBJ1-2; CDR3nt: TGCGCCAGCACCGGACAGGAAGAATCTGTTAACTATGGCTACACCTTC; CDR3aa: CASTGQEESVNYGYTF
v_gene: TRBV6-5; abundance: NA; d_gene: NA; j_gene: TRBJ2-3; CDR3nt: TGTGCCAGCAGCGGCACGACGGGAGATACGCAGTATTTT; CDR3aa: CASSGTTGDTQYF
v_gene: TRBV29-1; abundance: few; d_gene: TRBD1; j_gene: TRBJ1-3; CDR3nt: TGCAGCGTCCGCACAGGGGGCCGTGGAAACACCATATATTTT; CDR3aa: CSVRTGGRGNTIYF
v_gene: TRBV2; abundance: NA; d_gene: NA; j_gene: TRBJ2-2; CDR3nt: TGTGCCAGCTCCTTCTCGACAGACCGATACACCGGGGAGCTGTTTTTT; CDR3aa: CASSFSTDRYTGELFF
v_gene: TRBV4-3; abundance: NA; d_gene: TRBD2; j_gene: TRBJ2-3; CDR3nt: TGCGCCAGCAGCCAAGATCGTCTAGCGGGTCCCACAGATACGCAGTATTTT; CDR3aa: CASSQDRLAGPTDTQYF
v_gene: TRBV25-1; abundance: NA; d_gene: NA; j_gene: TRBJ1-6; CDR3nt: TGTGCCAGCAGGGACGGAGGTTCACCCCTCCACTTT; CDR3aa: CASRDGGSPLHF
v_gene: TRBV30; abundance: once; d_gene: TRBD1; j_gene: TRBJ2-6; CDR3nt: TGTGCCTGGAGTGTCACCCGGACAGGGGGGCGCTCTGGGGCCAACGTCCTGACTTTC; CDR3aa: CAWSVTRTGGRSGANVLTF
v_gene: TRBV29-1; abundance: NA; d_gene: TRBD2; j_gene: TRBJ2-1; CDR3nt: TGCAGCGTGACCGGGACTAGCGGGAGCAATGAGCAGTTCTTC; CDR3aa: CSVTGTSGSNEQFF
v_gene: TRBV6-5; abundance: NA; d_gene: NA; j_gene: TRBJ1-6; CDR3nt: TGTGCCAGCAGCCAGGGAAATTCACCCCTCCACTTT; CDR3aa: CASSQGNSPLHF
v_gene: TRBV23-1; abundance: NA; d_gene: NA; j_gene: TRBJ2-7; CDR3nt: TGCGCCAGCAGTCAATCCACCCGGGACACCTACGAGCAGTACTTC; CDR3aa: CASSQSTRDTYEQYF
v_gene: TRBV5-1; abundance: NA; d_gene: NA; j_gene: TRBJ2-6; CDR3nt: TGCGCCAGCAGCTTCAGCTCTGGGGCCAACGTCCTGACTTTC; CDR3aa: CASSFSSGANVLTF